This T cell receptor beta chain was retrieved from a study of blood T cell repertoires in COVID-19. Looking at the study overall: COVID-19 samples collected from the United States, Italy and Spain covered acute and convalescent phases. PBMCs, B-cell-depleted T cells, or T cells were the source of the cDNA or gDNA that made up the material.

Unmatched junction bases numbered 7, after V lost 8 bases and J lost 4 bases. Germline V lookup: CDR1 SNHLY, CDR2 FYNNEI. This CDR3 is 14 amino acids long. Cohorts were assigned according to the clinical history that participants reported. Study processing details: Estimation of nucleated cell counts was performed using reference gene primer amplification. Here immunoSEQ multiplex PCR was the method, and the copy in TCRdb shows in-frame clones only, minus some. V and J calls and clone size are copied from that table; D and trimming were computed from the DNA. The top ten hold over 0.9% of the sample, which has over 350,000 clones, roughly 88% seen once.

Sequencing used PBMCs or T cells enriched from blood (not recorded which). The receptor was derived from a woman in her thirties with acute COVID-19. The chain combines TRBV2 with TRBJ2-5, with 10 bases lining up with TRBD2. The CDR3 nucleotides read TGTGCCAGCGGTATAGCGGGGGGCGGAGAGACCCAGTACTTC. Protein sequence: CASGIAGGGETQYF.